This entry describes one T cell receptor beta chain. What it binds is unknown. Individually, cDNA molecules had unique molecular identifiers attached to them. MiXCR, applied by TCRdb to the 5' RACE reads, yields one record per CDR3 protein. The sample shows 65,000 to 85,000 distinct CDR3 sequences, around 13% of them seen only once. CDR1 and CDR2 (germline): SEHNR, FQNEAQ (reference sequence). This CDR3 has 14 amino acids. Unmatched junction bases numbered 5, after V lost 3 bases and J lost 8 bases. These data come from a study of early T cells in non-severe SARS-CoV-2 infection. About the research overall: Chains stayed unpaired after sequencing of bulk RNA from unsorted whole blood.

Study observations and caveats: Private and CD4 specificities were missed by VDJdb matching, skewed to anti-spike CD8.

The source is an adult who was a healthcare worker with PCR-confirmed SARS-CoV-2 infection or an uninfected control (not recorded which). Material: whole blood. The chain has TRBV7-9 and TRBJ2-1; TRBD1 matches at 9 bases. This CDR3 reads CASSFTGGLDEQFF. The CDR3 DNA follows: TGTGCCAGCAGCTTTACAGGGGGCTTGGATGAGCAGTTCTTC.